One and the same sample provided the 10 T cell receptor beta chains below, sequenced in a study of T-cell reconstitution after alpha-beta-depleted transplantation in children. This sample's TCRbeta library carried unique molecular identifier barcodes. From the PCR reads, TCRdb called clonotypes with MiXCR, one entry per CDR3 protein. Here the sample spans around 490,000 distinct CDR3 sequences, approximately 10% being singletons. The starting material was PBMCs, mostly from graft donor cells, obtained 180 days after TCRalphabeta/CD19-depleted stem cell transplant. These receptors all come from a female patient aged 2-15 years who had a stem cell transplant for aplastic anemia, so the T cells may come from the graft donor.

This clonotype occurred a few times. This rearrangement joins TRBV7-2 to TRBJ2-2; TRBD2 aligns across 11 bases. After removal of 4 bases from V and 5 bases from J, the junction contained 9 bases not matched to a gene. This CDR3 is built from 17 residues. Germline V lookup: CDR1 SGHTA, CDR2 FQGNSA. Here the CDR3 DNA reads TGTGCCAGCAGCTCTCAGGGACTAGCGGTCACGACCGGGGAGCTGTTTTTT. This encodes CASSSQGLAVTTGELFF.

The chain carries TRBV10-3 and TRBJ2-5, with D possibly called TRBD1 or TRBD2 (5 bases each). V was clipped by 0 bases and J by 5 bases, with 13 bases between them. In germline, CDR1 is ENHRY, CDR2 SYGVKD. This CDR3 has 15 residues. CDR3 in DNA: TGTGCCATCAGTGAGTCGAACCAGGGCGGGGAGACCCAGTACTTC. It is translated as CAISESNQGGETQYF.

This clonotype was counted between two and nine times. The rearrangement joins TRBV5-1 to TRBJ1-1, with 12 positions matching TRBD1. The CDR3 is 15 residues long. Germline V CDR1 and CDR2: SGHRS, YFSETQ. V trimming: 4 bases; J trimming: 4 bases; junction bases outside the gene matches: 5. CDR3 sequence: CASSQGDRGPTEAFF. The DNA of the CDR3 is TGCGCCAGCAGCCAAGGGGACAGGGGGCCCACTGAAGCTTTCTTT.

This clonotype came up a few times. Here the CDR3 reads CASSHRGEQYF. The CDR3 region has the DNA TGTGCCAGCAGTCACCGGGGTGAGCAGTACTTC. The J gene is TRBJ2-7, the V gene TRBV25-1, with D perhaps TRBD2 (5 bases). The CDR3 loop spans 11 amino acids. Trimming left V 5 bases short and J 7 bases short, with 9 bases between. CDR1 is MGHDK and CDR2 is SYGVNS in the germline V gene.

This clonotype showed up just a few times. The J gene is TRBJ2-2, the V gene TRBV10-2; D remains ambiguous. The CDR3 length is 12 residues. Trimming took off 8 bases at V and 1 base at J, with 5 bases between the two ends. Germline CDR1 WSHSY, CDR2 SAAADI. CDR3 loop: CASGKNTGELFF. In DNA, the CDR3 is TGCGCCAGCGGGAAGAACACCGGGGAGCTGTTTTTT.

In this sample, this clonotype turned up a few times. The V gene is TRBV27, the J gene TRBJ1-5, with 8 nucleotides matching TRBD1. Germline V CDR1 and CDR2: MNHEY, SMNVEV (reference sequence). This CDR3 contains 16 residues. The junction had 7 bases not matched to a gene; V was cut back by 5 bases and J by 1 base. The CDR3 reads CASSPSTGASNQPQHF. The CDR3 bases are TGTGCCAGCAGTCCATCGACAGGGGCGAGCAATCAGCCCCAGCATTTT.

This clonotype was counted at least ten times. The chain has TRBV7-6 and TRBJ2-1; a possible D gene is TRBD2 (5 bases). V was pared by 1 base and J by 5 bases, with 12 bases between. CDR3 length equals 15 residues. From germline, CDR1 is SGHVS and CDR2 FNYEAQ. The CDR3 sequence is CASSLVGLANNEQFF. The DNA for the CDR3 is TGTGCCAGCAGCTTAGTGGGTCTAGCTAACAATGAGCAGTTCTTC.

A few counts support this clonotype. J is TRBJ1-5 and V is TRBV20-1, with 7 bases identical to TRBD1. The germline V gene encodes CDR1 DFQATT and CDR2 SNEGSKA (reference sequence). J gave up 1 base and V 5 bases, and 8 bases lay outside the gene matches. CDR3 length: 15 amino acids. The CDR3 DNA follows: TGCAGTGCTTTGATCGACAGGGCCAGCAATCAGCCCCAGCATTTT. Its translation is CSALIDRASNQPQHF.

This clonotype was found a few times. The chain has TRBV11-2 and TRBJ2-1, with D possibly TRBD2 on 5 matching bases. Trimming shortened V by 1 base and J by 0 bases, and 16 bases separated the two germline ends. This CDR3 spans 18 amino acids. The germline CDR1 and CDR2 sequences are SGHAT and FQNNGV. CDR3 sequence reads: CASSLGVTGISSYNEQFF. The DNA of the CDR3 is TGTGCCAGCAGCTTAGGAGTGACCGGGATAAGCTCCTACAATGAGCAGTTCTTC.

The V gene is TRBV7-8, the J gene TRBJ2-7; 13 nucleotides line up with TRBD2. CDR3 length equals 17 residues. Trimming took 5 bases from V and 4 from J; bases not matched to a gene: 11. Germline V lookup: CDR1 SGHVS, CDR2 FQNEAQ. The CDR3 loop reads CASSPRRTSGSWYEQYF. The CDR3 nucleotides are TGTGCCAGCAGCCCCCGTCGGACTAGCGGGAGTTGGTACGAGCAGTACTTC.